One sample yielded the 14 T cell receptor beta chains listed below, sequenced in a study of T-cell reconstitution after alpha-beta-depleted transplantation in children. Unique molecular identifiers were used to barcode this TCRbeta library. MiXCR, applied by TCRdb to the PCR reads, yields one record per CDR3 protein. The table has 450,000 to 500,000 distinct CDR3 sequences, under 15% seen once. The sample here was PBMCs from the stem cell graft donor, taken from the stem cell graft. These receptors all stem from a human donor who donated a stem cell graft to a child with combined immunodeficiency.

The chain links TRBV5-1 to TRBJ2-3, with 10 bases identical to TRBD1. V was pared by 4 bases and J by 2 bases, with 4 bases of the junction left unmatched. Germline CDR1 and CDR2: SGHRS and YFSETQ. CDR3 size: 15 residues. The CDR3 protein is CASSLDRGDTDTQYF. DNA of the CDR3: TGCGCCAGCAGCCTGGACAGGGGGGACACAGATACGCAGTATTTT. Drawing the rest from reference TRBV5-1 and TRBJ2-3, the complete variable domain is KAGVTQTPRYLIKTRGQQVTLSCSPISGHRSVSWYQQTPGQGLQFLFEYFSETQRNKGNFPGRFSGRQFSNSRSEMNVSTLELGDSALYLCASSLDRGDTDTQYFGPGTRLTVL.

This clonotype was seen a few times. This sequence joins TRBV7-9 and TRBJ2-2; D gene uncertain. The germline V gene has CDR1 SEHNR and CDR2 FQNEAQ (reference sequence). Trimming removed 7 bases from V and 6 bases from J, with 12 bases in between. This CDR3 contains 13 residues. The CDR3 here is CASNAVRSGELFF. CDR3 DNA sequence: TGTGCCAGCAACGCTGTACGTTCCGGGGAGCTGTTTTTT.

This clonotype has only a few counts. The chain uses TRBV10-3 and TRBJ1-1; TRBD1 aligns across 9 bases. After removal of 1 base from V and 4 bases from J, the junction contained 7 bases not matched to a gene. CDR1 is ENHRY and CDR2 is SYGVKD in the germline V gene. The CDR3 has 16 amino acids. As DNA, the CDR3 is TGTGCCATCAGTGAGTGGACAGGGGCTATGAGCACTGAAGCTTTCTTT. Translation: CAISEWTGAMSTEAFF.

The rearrangement links TRBV20-1 to TRBJ2-7; 10 bases line up with TRBD2. Germline lookup yields CDR1 DFQATT and CDR2 SNEGSKA (reference sequence). V shed 1 base, J shed 6 bases, and the junction held 6 bases outside the gene matches. The CDR3 extends over 14 amino acids. The CDR3 is CSARGPTSGLEQYF. The CDR3 region has the DNA TGCAGTGCTAGAGGTCCGACTAGCGGGCTCGAGCAGTACTTC.

This clonotype was counted a few times. The chain uses TRBV20-1 and TRBJ2-5, with 7 bases that match TRBD2. The V gene end was trimmed by 3 bases and the J gene end by 8 bases; junction bases not matched to a gene: 12. Per germline, CDR1 DFQATT and CDR2 SNEGSKA (reference sequence). The CDR3 loop spans 14 amino acids. The CDR3 here is CSARPGATGGTQYF. The CDR3 bases are TGCAGTGCTAGGCCCGGGGCGACGGGAGGCACCCAGTACTTC.

This clonotype was seen more than once but under ten times. The chain carries TRBV6-6 and TRBJ1-6; D not resolved. Trimming left V 3 bases short and J 11 bases short, with 5 bases between. Germline lookup yields CDR1 MNHNY and CDR2 SVGAGI (reference sequence). The CDR3 is made up of 11 amino acids. CDR3 sequence (DNA): TGTGCCAGCAGTTATGAGGCACCCCTCCACTTT. Amino acid sequence: CASSYEAPLHF.

This clonotype occurred a few times. The chain joins TRBV5-1 to TRBJ1-2, with no clear D. Trimming removed 0 bases from V and 1 base from J, with 7 bases in between. The CDR3 extends over 14 amino acids. Germline-derived CDR1 and CDR2 are SGHRS and YFSETQ. This CDR3 reads CASSLDGLNYGYTF. CDR3 DNA sequence: TGCGCCAGCAGCTTGGACGGACTTAACTATGGCTACACCTTC.

The chain joins TRBV29-1 to TRBJ2-1; 9 nucleotides line up with TRBD1. The germline CDR1 and CDR2 sequences are SQVTM and ANQGSEA. V gave up 8 bases and J gave up 9 bases; unmatched junction bases: 11. CDR3 size: 13 residues. CDR3 DNA: TGCAGCACCCGGGACAGGGATTATGGTGAGCAGTTCTTC. This translates into CSTRDRDYGEQFF.

The V call is TRBV6-2 or TRBV6-3, the J call TRBJ2-3; 7 bases match TRBD2. Germline V gene sequence: CDR1 MNHEY, CDR2 SVGEGT. Germline trimming cut 2 bases from V and 3 bases from J; bases unmatched to any gene: 11. The length of the CDR3 is 17 residues. CDR3 sequence (DNA): TGTGCCAGCAGTTACCACCGTCAGCGGGGAGAAACAGATACGCAGTATTTT. Translated, it gives CASSYHRQRGETDTQYF.

This clonotype occurred a few times. The rearrangement links TRBV2 to TRBJ2-3; 12 bases match TRBD2. This CDR3 has 15 amino acids. Germline V gene data show CDR1 as SNHLY and CDR2 as FYNNEI. V lost 6 bases to trimming and J lost 3 bases; unmatched junction nucleotides: 4. CDR3 coding DNA: TGTGCCAGCAGATTGGGGACTAGCGGGACAGATACGCAGTATTTT. This codes for CASRLGTSGTDTQYF.

This clonotype was seen a few times. This chain links TRBV7-2 with TRBJ2-4; either TRBD1 or TRBD2 may fit D (6 bases each). Germline V CDR1 and CDR2: SGHTA, FQGNSA. The CDR3 extends over 17 amino acids. Trimming cost V 3 bases and J 1 base, with 16 bases left between them. CDR3 in amino acids: CASSLGLRGRAKNIQYF. The CDR3 DNA is TGTGCCAGCAGCTTGGGGCTAAGGGGGAGGGCCAAAAACATTCAGTACTTC.

This clonotype was observed many times. The chain links TRBV6-2 or TRBV6-3 to TRBJ2-3, with D unresolved. The ends were cut back, 6 bases at V and 4 bases at J, with 14 bases in the middle. This CDR3 spans 14 amino acids. Germline V gene lookup returns CDR1 MNHEY and CDR2 SVGEGT. The CDR3 DNA sequence: TGTGCCAGCAGAAACGGGCTAGACGCAGATACGCAGTATTTT. Translation gives CASRNGLDADTQYF.

In its sample, this clonotype was seen a few times. The chain combines TRBV4-3 with TRBJ2-7; TRBD1 agrees at 7 bases. CDR3 length: 16 amino acids. Germline CDR1 and CDR2: LGHNA and YSLEER. V lost 1 base, J lost 2 bases, and 8 bases stayed unmatched. For the CDR3, the DNA is TGCGCCAGCAGCCAAGGTACAGGGGCCCTTACCTACGAGCAGTACTTC. Protein: CASSQGTGALTYEQYF.

This clonotype showed up many times. The chain employs TRBV20-1 and TRBJ2-7, with 7 bases aligning to TRBD1. J was trimmed by 6 bases and V by 5 bases; bases with no gene match: 13. Germline V CDR1 and CDR2: DFQATT, SNEGSKA (reference sequence). This CDR3 has 14 amino acids. CDR3 nucleotides: TGCAGTGCTGAGGGGGCTAGGGGGATGGGCGAGCAGTACTTC. Protein: CSAEGARGMGEQYF.